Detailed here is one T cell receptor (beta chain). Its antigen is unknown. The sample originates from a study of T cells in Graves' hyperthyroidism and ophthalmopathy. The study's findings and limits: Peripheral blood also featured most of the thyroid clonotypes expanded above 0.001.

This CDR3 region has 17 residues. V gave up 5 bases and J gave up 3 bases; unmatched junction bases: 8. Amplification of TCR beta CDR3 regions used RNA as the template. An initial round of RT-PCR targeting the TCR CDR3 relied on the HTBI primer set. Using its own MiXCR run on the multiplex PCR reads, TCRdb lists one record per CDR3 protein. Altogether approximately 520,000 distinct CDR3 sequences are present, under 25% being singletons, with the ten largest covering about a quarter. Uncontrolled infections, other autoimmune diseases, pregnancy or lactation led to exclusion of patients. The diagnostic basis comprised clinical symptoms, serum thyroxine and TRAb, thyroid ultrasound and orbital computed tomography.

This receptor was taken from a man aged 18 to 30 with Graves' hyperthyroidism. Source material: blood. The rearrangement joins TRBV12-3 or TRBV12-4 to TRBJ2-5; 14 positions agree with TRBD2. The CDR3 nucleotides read TGTGCCAGCAGTCTAGGGACTAGCGGGAGAATCGAAGAGACCCAGTACTTC. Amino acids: CASSLGTSGRIEETQYF.